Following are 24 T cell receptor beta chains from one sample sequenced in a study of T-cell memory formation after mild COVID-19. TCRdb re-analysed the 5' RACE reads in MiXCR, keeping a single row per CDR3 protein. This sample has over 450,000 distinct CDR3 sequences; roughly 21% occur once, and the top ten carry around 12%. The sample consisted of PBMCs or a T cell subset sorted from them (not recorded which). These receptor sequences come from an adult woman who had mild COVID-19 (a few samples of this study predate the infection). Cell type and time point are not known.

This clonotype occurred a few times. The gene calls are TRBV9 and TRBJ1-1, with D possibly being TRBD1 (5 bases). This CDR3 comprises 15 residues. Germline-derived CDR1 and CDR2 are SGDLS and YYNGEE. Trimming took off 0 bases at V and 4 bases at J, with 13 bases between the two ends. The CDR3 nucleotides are TGTGCCAGCAGCGTAGAGGCGGGGGGAGGCACTGAAGCTTTCTTT. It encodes CASSVEAGGGTEAFF.

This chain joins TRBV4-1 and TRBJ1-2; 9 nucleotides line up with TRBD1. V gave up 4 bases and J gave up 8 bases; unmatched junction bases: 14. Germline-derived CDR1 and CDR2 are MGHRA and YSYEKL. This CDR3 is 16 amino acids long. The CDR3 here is CASSPSTGQGFLGYTF. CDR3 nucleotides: TGCGCCAGCAGCCCTTCAACGGGACAGGGTTTTTTGGGCTACACCTTC.

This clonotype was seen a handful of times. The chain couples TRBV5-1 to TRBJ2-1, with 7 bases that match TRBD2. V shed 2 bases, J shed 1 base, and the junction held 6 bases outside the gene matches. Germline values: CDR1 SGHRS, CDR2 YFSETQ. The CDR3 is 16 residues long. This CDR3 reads CASSLPLAVSYNEQFF. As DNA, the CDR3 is TGCGCCAGCAGCTTACCGCTAGCGGTTTCCTACAATGAGCAGTTCTTC.

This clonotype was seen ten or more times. The CDR3 bases are TGTGCCAGCAGCTCGGGACAGACAAACACCGGGGAGCTGTTTTTT. Residues: CASSSGQTNTGELFF. This chain uses TRBV7-9 with TRBJ2-2, with 7 positions matching TRBD1. Germline-derived CDR1 and CDR2 are SEHNR and FQNEAQ (reference sequence). The ends lost 4 bases at V and 2 bases at J; junction bases unmatched: 4. The CDR3 runs 15 residues.

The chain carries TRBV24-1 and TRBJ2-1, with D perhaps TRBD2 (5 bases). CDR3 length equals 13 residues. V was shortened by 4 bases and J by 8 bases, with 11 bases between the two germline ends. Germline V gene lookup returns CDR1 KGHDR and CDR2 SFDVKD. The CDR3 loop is CATSDNQRYEQFF. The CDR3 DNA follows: TGTGCCACCAGTGACAATCAGCGGTATGAGCAGTTCTTC.

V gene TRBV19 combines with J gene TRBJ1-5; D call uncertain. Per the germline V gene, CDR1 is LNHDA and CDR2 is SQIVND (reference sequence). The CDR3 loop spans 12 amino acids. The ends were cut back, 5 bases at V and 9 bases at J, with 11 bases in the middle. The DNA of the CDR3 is TGTGCCAGTAGTGCCTCCTCCCGGCCCCAGCATTTT. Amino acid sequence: CASSASSRPQHF.

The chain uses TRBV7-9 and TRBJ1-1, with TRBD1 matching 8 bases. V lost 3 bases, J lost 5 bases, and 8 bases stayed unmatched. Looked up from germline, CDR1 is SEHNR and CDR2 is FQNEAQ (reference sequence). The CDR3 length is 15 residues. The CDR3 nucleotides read TGTGCCAGCAGCTTGCCCACAGGGGGTAAAACTGAAGCTTTCTTT. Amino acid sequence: CASSLPTGGKTEAFF.

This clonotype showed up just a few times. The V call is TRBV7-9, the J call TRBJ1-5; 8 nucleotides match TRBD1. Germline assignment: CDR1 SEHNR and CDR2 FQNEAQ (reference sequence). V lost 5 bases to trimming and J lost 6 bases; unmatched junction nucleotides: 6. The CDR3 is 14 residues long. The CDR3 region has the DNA TGTGCCAGCAGCGGCCGGACAGGGCTTCAGCCCCAGCATTTT. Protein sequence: CASSGRTGLQPQHF.

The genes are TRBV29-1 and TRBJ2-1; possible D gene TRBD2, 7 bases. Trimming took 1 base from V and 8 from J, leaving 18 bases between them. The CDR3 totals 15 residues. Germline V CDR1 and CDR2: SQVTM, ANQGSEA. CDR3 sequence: CSVEARRGASDEQFF. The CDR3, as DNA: TGCAGCGTTGAAGCCCGTCGGGGGGCATCGGATGAGCAGTTCTTC.

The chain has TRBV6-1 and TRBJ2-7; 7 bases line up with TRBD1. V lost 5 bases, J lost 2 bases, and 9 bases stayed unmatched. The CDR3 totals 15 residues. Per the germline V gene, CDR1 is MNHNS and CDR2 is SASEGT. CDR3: CASSQGPGQTYEQYF. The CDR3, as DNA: TGTGCCAGCAGTCAAGGACCGGGACAGACCTACGAGCAGTACTTC.

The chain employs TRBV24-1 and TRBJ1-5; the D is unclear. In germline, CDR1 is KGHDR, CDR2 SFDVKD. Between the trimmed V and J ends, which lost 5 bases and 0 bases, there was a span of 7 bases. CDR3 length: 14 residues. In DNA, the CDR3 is TGTGCCACCAGTGCGGCCCGTAGCAATCAGCCCCAGCATTTT. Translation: CATSAARSNQPQHF.

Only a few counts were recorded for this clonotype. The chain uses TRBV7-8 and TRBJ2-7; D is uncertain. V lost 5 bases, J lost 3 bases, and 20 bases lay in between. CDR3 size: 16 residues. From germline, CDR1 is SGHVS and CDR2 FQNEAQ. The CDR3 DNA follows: TGTGCCAGCAGCCTTCTGGGTTCTGGTTCCCACTACGAGCAGTACTTC. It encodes CASSLLGSGSHYEQYF.

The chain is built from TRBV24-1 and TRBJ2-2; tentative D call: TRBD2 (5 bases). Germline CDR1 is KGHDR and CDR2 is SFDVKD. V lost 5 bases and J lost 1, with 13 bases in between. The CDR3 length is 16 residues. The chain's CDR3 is CATSVELARNTGELFF. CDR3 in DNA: TGTGCCACCAGTGTCGAATTAGCGAGGAACACCGGGGAGCTGTTTTTT.

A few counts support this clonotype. The CDR3 DNA sequence: TGTGCCAGCAGCTCAGACGGGACAGGTGGAAACACCATATATTTT. Protein product: CASSSDGTGGNTIYF. The chain carries TRBV7-9 and TRBJ1-3, with TRBD1 matching 8 bases. The V segment lost 4 bases and the J segment 3 bases; nucleotides outside the gene matches: 5. This CDR3 is built from 15 residues. Germline CDR1 SEHNR, CDR2 FQNEAQ (reference sequence). Filled out from reference TRBV7-9 and TRBJ1-3, the complete variable domain reads DTGVSQNPRHKITKRGQNVTFRCDPISEHNRLYWYRQTLGQGPEFLTYFQNEAQLEKSRLLSDRFSAERPKGSFSTLEIQRTEQGDSAMYLCASSSDGTGGNTIYFGEGSWLTVV.

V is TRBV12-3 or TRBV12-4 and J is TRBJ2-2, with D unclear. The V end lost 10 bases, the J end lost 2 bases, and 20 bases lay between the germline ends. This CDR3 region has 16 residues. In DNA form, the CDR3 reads TGTGCCATCCGTAGGTGGGGAAGGCGAAACACCGGGGAGCTGTTTTTT. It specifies CAIRRWGRRNTGELFF.

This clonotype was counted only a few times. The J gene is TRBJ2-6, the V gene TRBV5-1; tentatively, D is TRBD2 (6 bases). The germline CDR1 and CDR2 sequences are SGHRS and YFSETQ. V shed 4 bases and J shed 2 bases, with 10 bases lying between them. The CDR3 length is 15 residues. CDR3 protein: CASSGGITGANVLTF. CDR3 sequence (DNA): TGCGCCAGCAGCGGCGGGATCACTGGGGCCAACGTCCTGACTTTC.

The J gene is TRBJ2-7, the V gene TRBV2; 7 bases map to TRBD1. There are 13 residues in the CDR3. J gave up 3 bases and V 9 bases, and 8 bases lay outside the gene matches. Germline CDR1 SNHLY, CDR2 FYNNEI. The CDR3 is CARQGVRDYEQYF. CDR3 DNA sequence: TGTGCCAGGCAGGGGGTTCGAGACTACGAGCAGTACTTC.

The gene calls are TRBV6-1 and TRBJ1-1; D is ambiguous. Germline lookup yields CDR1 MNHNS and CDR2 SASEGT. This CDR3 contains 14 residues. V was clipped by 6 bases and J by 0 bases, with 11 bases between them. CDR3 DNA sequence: TGTGCCAGCAGCCTCTACCTGATGAACACTGAAGCTTTCTTT. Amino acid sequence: CASSLYLMNTEAFF.

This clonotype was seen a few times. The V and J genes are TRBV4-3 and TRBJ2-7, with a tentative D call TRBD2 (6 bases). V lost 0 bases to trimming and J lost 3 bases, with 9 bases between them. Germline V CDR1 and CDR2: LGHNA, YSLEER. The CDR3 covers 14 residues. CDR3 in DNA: TGCGCCAGCAGCCAAGAACGGGAGTACTACGAGCAGTACTTC. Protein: CASSQEREYYEQYF.

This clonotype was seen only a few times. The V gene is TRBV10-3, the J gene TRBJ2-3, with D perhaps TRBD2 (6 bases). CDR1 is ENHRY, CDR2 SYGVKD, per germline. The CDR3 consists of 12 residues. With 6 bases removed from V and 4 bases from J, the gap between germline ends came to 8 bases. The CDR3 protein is CAISAGPDTQYF. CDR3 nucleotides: TGTGCCATCAGCGCGGGGCCAGATACGCAGTATTTT.

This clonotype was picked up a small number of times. CDR3 DNA sequence: TGTGCCAGCAGTGAATCTTTGTCGCAGCGGGGGAACTACGAGCAGTACTTC. Amino acids: CASSESLSQRGNYEQYF. The chain joins TRBV2 to TRBJ2-7, with 8 bases matching TRBD2. Germline values: CDR1 SNHLY, CDR2 FYNNEI. J lost 3 bases, V lost 2 bases, and 12 bases had no gene match. The CDR3 has 17 residues.

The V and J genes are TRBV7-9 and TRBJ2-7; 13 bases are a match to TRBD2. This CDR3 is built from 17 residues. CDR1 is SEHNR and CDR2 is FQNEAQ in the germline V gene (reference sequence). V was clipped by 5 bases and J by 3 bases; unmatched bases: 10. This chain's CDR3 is CASSPRTSGRGVYEQYF. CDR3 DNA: TGTGCCAGCAGCCCACGGACTAGCGGGAGAGGGGTCTACGAGCAGTACTTC.

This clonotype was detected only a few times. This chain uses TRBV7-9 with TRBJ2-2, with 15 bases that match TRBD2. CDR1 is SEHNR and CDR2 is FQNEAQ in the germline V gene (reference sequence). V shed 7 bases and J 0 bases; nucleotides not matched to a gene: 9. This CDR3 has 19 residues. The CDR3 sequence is CASTLPGLAGGPNTGELFF. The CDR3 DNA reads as TGTGCCAGCACCCTGCCCGGACTAGCGGGAGGGCCGAACACCGGGGAGCTGTTTTTT.

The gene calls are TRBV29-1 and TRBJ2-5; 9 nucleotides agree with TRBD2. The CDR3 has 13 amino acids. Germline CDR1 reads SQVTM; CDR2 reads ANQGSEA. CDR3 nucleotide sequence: TGCAGGGCAGAACTAGCGGGCGAAGAGACCCAGTACTTC. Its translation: CRAELAGEETQYF.